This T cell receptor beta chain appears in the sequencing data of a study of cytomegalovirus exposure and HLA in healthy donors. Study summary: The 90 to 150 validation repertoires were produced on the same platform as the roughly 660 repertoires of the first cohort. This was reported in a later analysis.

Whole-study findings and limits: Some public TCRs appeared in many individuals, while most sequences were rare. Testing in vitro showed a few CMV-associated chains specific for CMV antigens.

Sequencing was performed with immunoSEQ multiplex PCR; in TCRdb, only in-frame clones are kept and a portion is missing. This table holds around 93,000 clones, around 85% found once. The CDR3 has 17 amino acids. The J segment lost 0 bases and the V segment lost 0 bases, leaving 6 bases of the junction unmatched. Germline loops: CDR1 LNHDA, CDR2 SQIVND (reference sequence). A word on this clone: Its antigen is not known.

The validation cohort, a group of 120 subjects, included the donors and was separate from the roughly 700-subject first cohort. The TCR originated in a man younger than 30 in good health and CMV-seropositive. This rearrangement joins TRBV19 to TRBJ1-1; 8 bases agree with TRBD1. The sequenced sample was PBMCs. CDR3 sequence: CASSIDGQGTVNTEAFF. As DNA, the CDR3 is TGTGCCAGTAGTATAGATGGACAGGGTACTGTGAACACTGAAGCTTTCTTT.